This TCR beta chain was recovered during a study of response to subunit inactivated influenza vaccine. This clonotype was seen a single time. Its antigen is as yet unknown. TCRdb re-analysed the RT-PCR reads in MiXCR, keeping a single row per CDR3 protein. Of around 180,000 distinct CDR3 sequences in the sample, around 9% are singletons; the top ten hold roughly 11%. Findings of the study overall: Authors suggested seasonal influenza vaccinations each recruit few new T cells.

Germline V gene lookup returns CDR1 KGHSH and CDR2 LQKENI. The length of the CDR3 is 14 residues. V shed 2 bases and J shed 5 bases, with 12 bases lying between them. The chain uses TRBV18 and TRBJ2-5, with D possibly being TRBD1 (5 bases). This sequence originates from a man aged 45-65 years who received an inactivated influenza vaccine. The source was non-naive T cells sorted from PBMCs, collected on the day of vaccination. For the CDR3, the DNA is TGTGCCAGCTCACCAGGGAAGGGGTCGGAGACCCAGTACTTC. Protein product: CASSPGKGSETQYF.